The rows below give T cell receptor beta chains drawn from one sample of a study of blood T cells in healthy people across ages. A single record per CDR3 protein comes from TCRdb applying MiXCR to the 5' RACE reads. The sample holds 1.2 million to 1.5 million distinct CDR3 sequences, roughly 40% seen once. The sample consisted of blood. All receptors derive from a woman aged 18 to 35 in good health. Each CDR3 is given without its conserved first and last residue.

v_gene,j_gene,CDR3aa
TRBV6-5,TRBJ2-5,ASRPAAGGQETQY
TRBV28,TRBJ1-4,ASTSGKGATNEKLF
TRBV6-5,TRBJ2-5,ASSGSGGWQETQY
TRBV6-2/TRBV6-3,.,ASKPGTQGTQY
TRBV5-1,TRBJ1-2,ASSPRTGGILNYGYT
TRBV20-1,TRBJ2-5,SAVLAVQETQY
TRBV20-1,TRBJ2-1,SARVDLGGSFREQF
TRBV12-3/TRBV12-4,TRBJ2-1,ASSRKSNEQF
TRBV29-1,TRBJ1-1,SGTPNTEAF
TRBV7-9,TRBJ1-2,ASGGYGYT
TRBV2,TRBJ2-1,ASRVSEQF
TRBV15,TRBJ1-1,ATAEGPNTEAF
TRBV5-1,TRBJ1-4,ASSPSGGANNEKLF
TRBV4-1,TRBJ2-7,ASSQEGLAGEQY
TRBV11-2,TRBJ1-1,ASTRTELNTEAF
TRBV5-8,TRBJ2-3,ASSLVLGGGPTRTDTQY
TRBV2,.,ASRSYRGSREGQGEQY
TRBV20-1,.,SARPIPDPYEQY
TRBV6-6,TRBJ1-2,VSRPERANDGYT
TRBV12-3/TRBV12-4,TRBJ2-4,ASSPQGKQY
TRBV7-9,TRBJ1-2,VSSQKTTGGRNGYT
TRBV6-6,TRBJ2-1,ASSYSGTRDNEQF
TRBV3-1,TRBJ1-2,ASSQGGGSGYT
TRBV4-1,TRBJ2-5,ASSQAGDGIHNEQY
TRBV6-5,TRBJ2-6,ASSYSGTASGANVLT
TRBV13,TRBJ2-6,ASSRRGDGANVLT
TRBV20-1,TRBJ1-4,SARNRVNEKLF
TRBV10-2,TRBJ2-7,ASSDRDRGNYEQY
TRBV24-1,TRBJ1-1,ATNRTGRNTEAF
TRBV9,TRBJ2-1,ASGGGGSYNEQF
TRBV11-2,TRBJ1-2,ASSLDEEQVAYT
TRBV12-3/TRBV12-4,TRBJ1-1,ASSPLGGTEAF
TRBV3-1,TRBJ2-7,ASSQGLAGGSSYEQY
TRBV12-3/TRBV12-4,TRBJ1-2,ASSFGPGRVYGYT
TRBV5-1,TRBJ2-1,ASSFRTSGRDSEQF
TRBV20-1,TRBJ1-2,SAEGTSYGYT
TRBV10-3,TRBJ1-2,AISDMYMGYT
TRBV10-3,TRBJ2-1,AIGTQDNEQF
TRBV20-1,TRBJ2-7,SAPKNQGAYEQY
TRBV7-7,TRBJ2-1,ASSPIAGGGGNEQF
TRBV7-9,.,ASSLGSGRFRDEQY
TRBV5-1,TRBJ2-1,ASSLASVFEQF
TRBV7-2,TRBJ2-5,ASSLVAEQLETQY
TRBV20-1,TRBJ2-7,SARVWAGGTSYEQY
TRBV30,TRBJ1-1,AWDTGTGFLNTEAF
TRBV12-3/TRBV12-4,TRBJ1-2,ASARKGRRYT
TRBV21-1,TRBJ2-7,ASSMQDHPYEQY
TRBV12-3/TRBV12-4,TRBJ2-3,ASTHGQGRADTQY
TRBV2,TRBJ2-4,ASNPRLAKNIQY
TRBV6-1,TRBJ2-5,ASSPLGAASGGSFQETQY
TRBV20-1,TRBJ1-1,SAHTGTLGPEAF
TRBV6-5,TRBJ2-7,ASGKAGGRNEQY
TRBV30,TRBJ1-2,AWKRVGADSGYT